The following is a T cell receptor beta chain sequence with its context. Its antigen is not known. The entry originates in a study of graft-versus-host responses after intestinal transplantation. Study outcomes and limitations: GvH clones surfaced in recipient marrow, some emerging earlier in ileum or blood.

TCRdb's copy holds only in-frame clones and misses some; the assay was immunoSEQ multiplex PCR. Of 50,000 or so clones listed, 80% to 95% were seen once; the top ten hold approximately 6%. This CDR3 comprises 15 residues. CDR1 MNHEY and CDR2 SMNVEV come from the germline V gene (reference sequence). Trimming removed 6 bases at V and 0 bases at J, with 12 bases between. V is TRBV27 and J is TRBJ2-1; no definite D call. This receptor was obtained from a human patient who received an intestinal transplant, so some T cells may come from the graft donor. Sequencing used PBMCs, obtained around 820 days after a first intestinal transplant, on the day of a second. The CDR3 sequence: CASSPRRSSYNEQFF. The CDR3 DNA is TGTGCCAGCAGCCCCCGGAGAAGCTCCTACAATGAGCAGTTCTTC.